Below are 9 T cell receptor beta chains sequenced from a single sample in a study of cytomegalovirus exposure and HLA in healthy donors. It was with 60 Vbeta and 13 Jbeta primers that the PCR ran. Assay used: immunoSEQ multiplex PCR; TCRdb lists only in-frame clones, some missing. The profile shows under 150,000 clones, about 80% of them singletons. Sequenced: PBMCs. These receptors were taken from a man aged 18 to 29 in good health and CMV-seronegative.

V gene TRBV14 combines with J gene TRBJ2-7; TRBD2 is a possible D gene (5 bases). This CDR3 contains 19 residues. CDR1 and CDR2 from the germline V gene are SGHDN and FVKESK. Trimming shortened V by 0 bases and J by 2 bases, and 23 bases separated the two germline ends. CDR3 amino acids: CASSQDSFRGGNSPYEQYF. The CDR3 DNA follows: TGTGCCAGCAGCCAAGATTCCTTCAGAGGAGGCAACTCACCCTACGAGCAGTACTTC.

A remark on this clone: At the DNA level, this CDR3 is encoded by other sequences in the same sample as well. The V gene is TRBV7-3, the J gene TRBJ2-5; D is ambiguous. The CDR3 contains 13 residues. Germline values: CDR1 SGHTA, CDR2 FQGTGA. The V and J ends lost 0 bases and 4 bases respectively, with 6 bases between them. In nucleotides, the CDR3 is TGTGCCAGCAGCTTAACTCTCCGAGAGACCCAGTACTTC. Translating it yields CASSLTLRETQYF.

The chain uses TRBV11-2 and TRBJ2-7, with 7 bases that match TRBD2. CDR3 length: 14 residues. After removal of 3 bases from V and 0 bases from J, the junction contained 2 bases not matched to a gene. The germline CDR1 and CDR2 sequences are SGHAT and FQNNGV. The CDR3 loop reads CASSLSGVSYEQYF. In DNA form, the CDR3 reads TGTGCCAGCAGCTTGAGCGGGGTCTCCTACGAGCAGTACTTC.

V gene TRBV11-2 combines with J gene TRBJ2-1, with unresolved D. V was cut by 5 bases and J by 7 bases, with 6 bases left in between. This CDR3 contains 11 residues. Germline CDR1 is SGHAT and CDR2 is FQNNGV. CDR3 sequence reads: CASSNTNEQFF. Written as DNA, the CDR3 is TGTGCCAGCAGCAACACGAATGAGCAGTTCTTC.

This chain connects TRBV11-2 to TRBJ1-2; perhaps TRBD1 as D (6 bases). Trimming removed 0 bases at V and 8 bases at J, with 10 bases between. The length of the CDR3 is 13 residues. Germline V CDR1 and CDR2: SGHAT, FQNNGV. The chain's CDR3 is CASSLEGQRGYTF. The CDR3 coding sequence is TGTGCCAGCAGCTTAGAAGGACAGCGAGGCTACACCTTC.

This clone was recorded once. V and J are TRBV7-2 and TRBJ1-2; tentatively, D is TRBD1 (6 bases). Germline loops: CDR1 SGHTA, CDR2 FQGNSA. Trimming pared 5 bases from V and 4 bases from J, leaving 11 bases between. This CDR3 is built from 13 residues. The CDR3 nucleotides are TGTGCCAGCAGCCCTTCCAGGGGCTATGGCTACACCTTC. It yields the protein CASSPSRGYGYTF. Complete variable domain (other parts from reference TRBV7-2 and TRBJ1-2): GAGVSQSPSNKVTEKGKDVELRCDPISGHTALYWYRQSLGQGLEFLIYFQGNSAPDKSGLPSDRFSAERTGGSVSTLTIQRTQQEDSAVYLCASSPSRGYGYTFGSGTRLTVV.

The chain has TRBV5-1 and TRBJ1-3; D is unresolved. The CDR3 has 16 amino acids. Trimming took 0 bases from V and 2 from J, leaving 12 bases between them. Germline-derived CDR1 and CDR2 are SGHRS and YFSETQ. The CDR3 nucleotides read TGCGCCAGCAGCTTGGGGAGGGCTAGAACTGGAAACACCATATATTTT. It yields the protein CASSLGRARTGNTIYF.

The chain carries TRBV15 and TRBJ1-1; 9 bases match TRBD1. The germline gives CDR1 LNHNV, CDR2 YYDKDF (reference sequence). This CDR3 spans 18 amino acids. V lost 0 bases, J lost 0 bases, and 8 bases stayed unmatched. DNA for the CDR3: TGTGCCACCAGCAGAGAATGGAGGGGACAGGGCCTGAACACTGAAGCTTTCTTT. Translating gives CATSREWRGQGLNTEAFF.

CDR3 bases: TGTGCCAGTAGTATAGATACTTCGAGGGCAGAAGCTTTCTTT. Protein sequence: CASSIDTSRAEAFF. V usage is TRBV19 and J usage is TRBJ1-1; D gene unclear. V lost 0 bases, J lost 8 bases, and 13 bases lay in between. The CDR3 runs to 14 residues. CDR1 is LNHDA, CDR2 SQIVND, per germline (reference sequence).